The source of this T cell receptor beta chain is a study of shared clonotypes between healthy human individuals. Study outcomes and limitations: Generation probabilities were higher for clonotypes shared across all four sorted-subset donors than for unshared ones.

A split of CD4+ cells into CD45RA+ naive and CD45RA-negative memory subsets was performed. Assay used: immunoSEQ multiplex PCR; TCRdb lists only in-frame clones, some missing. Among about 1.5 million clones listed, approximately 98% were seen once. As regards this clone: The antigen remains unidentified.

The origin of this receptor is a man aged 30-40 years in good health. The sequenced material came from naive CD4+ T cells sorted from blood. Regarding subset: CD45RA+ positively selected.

CDR3 amino acids: CASSLTTSSYEQYF. CDR3 bases: TGTGCCAGCAGCTTAACGACGAGCTCCTACGAGCAGTACTTC. The rearrangement joins TRBV7-6 to TRBJ2-7; no clear D gene. The CDR3 extends over 14 amino acids. Trimming removed 2 bases at V and 0 bases at J, with 8 bases between. Germline V lookup: CDR1 SGHVS, CDR2 FNYEAQ.